The 2 T cell receptor beta chains in this list originate from one sample, sequenced in a study of cytomegalovirus exposure and HLA in healthy donors. 60 Vbeta and 13 Jbeta primers were used in PCR. The assay was immunoSEQ multiplex PCR, and TCRdb's table has in-frame clones only and misses some. This table holds approximately 280,000 clones, just over 85% found once. Sequencing used PBMCs. Every receptor here comes from a man between 35 and 55 years old in good health and CMV-seropositive.

V gene TRBV2 combines with J gene TRBJ1-2; D possibly corresponds to TRBD1 (6 bases). V was pared by 5 bases and J by 8 bases, with 18 bases between. Germline-derived CDR1 and CDR2 are SNHLY and FYNNEI. The CDR3 extends over 14 amino acids. In nucleotides, the CDR3 is TGTGCCAGCAGTCCAATGACAGGCTCGTCGGGCTACACCTTC. It is translated as CASSPMTGSSGYTF.

The V call is TRBV6-5, the J call TRBJ2-5; TRBD2 is a possible D gene (6 bases). Trimming removed 2 bases from V and 5 bases from J, with 15 bases in between. The CDR3 contains 15 residues. CDR1 MNHEY and CDR2 SVGAGI come from the germline V gene. The CDR3 DNA sequence: TGTGCCAGCAGTTACAGGGGACTCACGGGGGAGACCCAGTACTTC. Its protein is CASSYRGLTGETQYF.